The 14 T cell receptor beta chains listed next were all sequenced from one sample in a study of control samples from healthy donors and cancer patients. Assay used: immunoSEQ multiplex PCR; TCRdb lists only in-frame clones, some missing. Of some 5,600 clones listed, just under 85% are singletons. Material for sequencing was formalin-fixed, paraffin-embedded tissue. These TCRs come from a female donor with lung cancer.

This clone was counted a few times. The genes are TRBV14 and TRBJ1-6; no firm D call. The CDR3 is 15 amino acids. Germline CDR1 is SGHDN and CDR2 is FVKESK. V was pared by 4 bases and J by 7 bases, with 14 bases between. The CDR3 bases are TGTGCCAGCAGCCTTGCCCCGGGCGGGAATTCACCCCTCCACTTT. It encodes CASSLAPGGNSPLHF.

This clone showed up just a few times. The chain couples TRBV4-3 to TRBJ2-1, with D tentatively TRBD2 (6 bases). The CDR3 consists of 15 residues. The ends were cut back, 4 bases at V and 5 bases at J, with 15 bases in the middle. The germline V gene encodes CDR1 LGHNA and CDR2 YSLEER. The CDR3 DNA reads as TGCGCCAGCAGCCGACAAGTCGGGGGTGACAATGAGCAGTTCTTC. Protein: CASSRQVGGDNEQFF.

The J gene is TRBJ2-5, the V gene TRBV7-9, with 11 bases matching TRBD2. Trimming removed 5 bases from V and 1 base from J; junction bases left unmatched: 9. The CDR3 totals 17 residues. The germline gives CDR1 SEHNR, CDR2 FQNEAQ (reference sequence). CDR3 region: CASSQLTSGSFQETQYF. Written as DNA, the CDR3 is TGTGCCAGCAGCCAACTCACTAGCGGGAGTTTCCAAGAGACCCAGTACTTC.

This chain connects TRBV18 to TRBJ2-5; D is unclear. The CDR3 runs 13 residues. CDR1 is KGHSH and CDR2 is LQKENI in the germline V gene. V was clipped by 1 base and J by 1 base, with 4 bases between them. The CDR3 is CASSPRSQETQYF. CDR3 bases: TGTGCCAGCTCACCACGATCCCAAGAGACCCAGTACTTC.

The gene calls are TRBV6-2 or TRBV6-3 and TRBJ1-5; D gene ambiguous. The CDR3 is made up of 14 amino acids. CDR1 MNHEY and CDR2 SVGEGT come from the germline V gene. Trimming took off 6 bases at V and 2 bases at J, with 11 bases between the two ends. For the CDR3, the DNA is TGTGCCAGCAGCACCCCCGGGGGCAATCAGCCCCAGCATTTT. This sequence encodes CASSTPGGNQPQHF.

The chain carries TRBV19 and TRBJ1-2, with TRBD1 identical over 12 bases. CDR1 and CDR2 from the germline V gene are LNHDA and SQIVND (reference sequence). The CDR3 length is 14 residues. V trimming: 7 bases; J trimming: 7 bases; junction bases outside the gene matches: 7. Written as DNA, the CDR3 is TGTGCCAGTACTCCCGGGACAGGGGGCCGTGGCTACACCTTC. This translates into CASTPGTGGRGYTF.

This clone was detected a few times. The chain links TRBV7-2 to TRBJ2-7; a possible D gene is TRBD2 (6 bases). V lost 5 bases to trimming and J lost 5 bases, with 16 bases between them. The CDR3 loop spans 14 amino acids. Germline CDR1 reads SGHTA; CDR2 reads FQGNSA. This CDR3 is CASSLGIAVNEQYF. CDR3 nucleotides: TGTGCCAGCAGCCTGGGGATAGCGGTAAACGAGCAGTACTTC.

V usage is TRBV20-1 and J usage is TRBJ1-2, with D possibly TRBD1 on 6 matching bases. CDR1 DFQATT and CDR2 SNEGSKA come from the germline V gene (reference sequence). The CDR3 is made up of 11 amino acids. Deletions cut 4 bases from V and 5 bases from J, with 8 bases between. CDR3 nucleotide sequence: TGCAGTGCTACGGACAGATATGGCTACACCTTC. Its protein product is CSATDRYGYTF.

CDR3 loop: CASSSVMTSVRYEQYF. In nucleotides, the CDR3 is TGTGCCAGCAGCTCTGTAATGACTAGCGTGCGCTACGAGCAGTACTTC. The chain carries TRBV7-2 and TRBJ2-7; 8 bases align to TRBD2. Unmatched junction bases numbered 11, after V lost 4 bases and J lost 3 bases. The germline V gene has CDR1 SGHTA and CDR2 FQGNSA. The length of the CDR3 is 16 residues.

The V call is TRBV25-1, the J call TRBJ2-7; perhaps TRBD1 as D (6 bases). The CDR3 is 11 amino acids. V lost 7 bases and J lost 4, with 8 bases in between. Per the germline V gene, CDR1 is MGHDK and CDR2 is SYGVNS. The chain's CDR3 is CASTTGYEQYF. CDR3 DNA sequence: TGTGCCAGCACCACAGGGTACGAGCAGTACTTC.

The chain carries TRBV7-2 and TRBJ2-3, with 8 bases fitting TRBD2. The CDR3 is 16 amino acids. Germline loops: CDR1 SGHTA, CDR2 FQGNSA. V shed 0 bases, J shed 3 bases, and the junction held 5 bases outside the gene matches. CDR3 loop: CASSLALRGRTDTQYF. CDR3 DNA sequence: TGTGCCAGCAGCTTAGCGCTCCGCGGGAGGACAGATACGCAGTATTTT.

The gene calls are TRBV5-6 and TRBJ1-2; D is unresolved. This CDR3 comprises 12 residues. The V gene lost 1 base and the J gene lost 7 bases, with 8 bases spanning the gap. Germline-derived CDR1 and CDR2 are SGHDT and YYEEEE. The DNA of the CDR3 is TGTGCCAGCAGCTTGCGAGTTTCTGGCTACACCTTC. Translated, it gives CASSLRVSGYTF.

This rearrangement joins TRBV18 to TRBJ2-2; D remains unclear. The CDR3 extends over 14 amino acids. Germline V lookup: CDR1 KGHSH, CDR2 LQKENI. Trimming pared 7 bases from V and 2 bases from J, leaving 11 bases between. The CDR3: CASLRVTNTGELFF. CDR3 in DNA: TGTGCCAGCTTACGGGTTACAAACACCGGGGAGCTGTTTTTT.

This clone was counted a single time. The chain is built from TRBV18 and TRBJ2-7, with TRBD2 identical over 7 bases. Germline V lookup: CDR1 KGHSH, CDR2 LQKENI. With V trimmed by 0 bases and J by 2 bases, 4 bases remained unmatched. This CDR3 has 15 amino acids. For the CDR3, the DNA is TGTGCCAGCTCACCACCGGAGCGGGGACCCTACGAGCAGTACTTC. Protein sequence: CASSPPERGPYEQYF.